This T cell receptor (beta chain) was captured in a study of blood T cells in healthy people across ages. Study-wide results and caveats: Unsorted PBMCs blocked a conclusive comparison of naive and antigen-experienced cells.

Through a sample-barcoded 5' primer and a J-beta primer mix, a second PCR was run for about 7 to 12 cycles. All cDNA molecules were each tagged by a template-switch adaptor with 12 random nucleotides. TCRdb reanalysed the 5' RACE reads using MiXCR and keeps one entry per CDR3 protein. The sample includes 750,000 to 950,000 distinct CDR3 sequences, about 48% of them seen just once. As to this clonotype: Its cognate antigen is unknown.

For every donor, a draw yielded around 9.4 milliliters of peripheral blood. V was trimmed by 3 bases and J by 4 bases, leaving 13 bases between them. CDR1 and CDR2 from the germline V gene are DFQATT and SNEGSKA (reference sequence). The CDR3 length is 14 residues. The receptor was isolated from a man older than 75 in good health. The chain links TRBV20-1 to TRBJ1-3, with D possibly matching TRBD1 (5 bases). Sequenced sample: blood. CDR3 nucleotides: TGCAGTGCTAGTAATTGGGGCGGGGGAAACACCATATATTTT. Amino acids: CSASNWGGGNTIYF.